This T cell receptor (beta chain) was captured in a study of immune cell composition in non-small cell lung cancer. The sample holds a few counts of this clone. As yet, its antigen is unknown. Study findings and constraints: About four fifths of squamous and about 30% of adenocarcinoma cases had tumour-associated clones >0.5%.

Normal lung was taken at the farthest possible site, at least 3 cm from tumour. Genomic DNA came from frozen unsorted single-cell suspensions. This CDR3 spans 17 amino acids. The V segment lost 0 bases and the J segment 2 bases; nucleotides outside the gene matches: 7. Germline CDR1 SGDLS, CDR2 YYNGEE. The method was immunoSEQ multiplex PCR; TCRdb's version includes in-frame clones alone and lacks a portion of them. The sample lists roughly 680 clones, approximately 90% seen once, with roughly 12% in the top ten. This sequence was found in a human donor with non-small cell lung cancer. The chain has TRBV9 and TRBJ2-2; 7 bases agree with TRBD1. Sequenced input: non-adjacent lung tissue. CDR3 in DNA: TGTGCCAGCAGCGTAGCTGGGAACAGGGGCAACACCGGGGAGCTGTTTTTT. Translated, it gives CASSVAGNRGNTGELFF.